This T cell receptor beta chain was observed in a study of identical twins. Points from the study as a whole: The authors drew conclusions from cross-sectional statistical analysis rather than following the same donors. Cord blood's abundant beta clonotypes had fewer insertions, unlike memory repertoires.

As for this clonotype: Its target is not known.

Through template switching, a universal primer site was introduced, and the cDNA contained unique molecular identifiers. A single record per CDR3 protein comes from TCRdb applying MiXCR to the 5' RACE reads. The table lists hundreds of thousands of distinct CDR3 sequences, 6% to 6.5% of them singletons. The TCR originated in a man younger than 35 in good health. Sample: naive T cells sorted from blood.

The DNA for the CDR3 is TGTGCCAGCAGTGTGCCCGAGAGGGCAGGGGCCAACGTCCTGACTTTC. Its translation is CASSVPERAGANVLTF. The J gene is TRBJ2-6, the V gene TRBV25-1, with D tentatively TRBD2 (5 bases). Germline V lookup: CDR1 MGHDK, CDR2 SYGVNS. V was cut by 4 bases and J by 4 bases, with 14 bases left in between. There are 16 residues in the CDR3.